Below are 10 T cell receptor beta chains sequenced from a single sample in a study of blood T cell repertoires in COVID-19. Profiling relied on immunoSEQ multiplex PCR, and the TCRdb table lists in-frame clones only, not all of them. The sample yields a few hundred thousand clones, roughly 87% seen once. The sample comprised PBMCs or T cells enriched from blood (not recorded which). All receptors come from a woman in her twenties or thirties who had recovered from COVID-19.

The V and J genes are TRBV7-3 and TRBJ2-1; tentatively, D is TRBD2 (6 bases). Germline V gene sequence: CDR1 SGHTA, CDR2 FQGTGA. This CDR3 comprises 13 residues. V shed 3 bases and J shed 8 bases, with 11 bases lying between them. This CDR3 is CASSFPSGDEQFF. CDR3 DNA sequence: TGTGCCAGCAGCTTCCCCTCGGGGGATGAGCAGTTCTTC.

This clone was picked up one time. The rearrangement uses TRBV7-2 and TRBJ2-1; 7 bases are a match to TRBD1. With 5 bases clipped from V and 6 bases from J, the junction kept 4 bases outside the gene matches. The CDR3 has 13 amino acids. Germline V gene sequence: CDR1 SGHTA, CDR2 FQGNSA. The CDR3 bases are TGTGCCAGCAGCATAAGACAGGGCAATGAGCAGTTCTTC. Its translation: CASSIRQGNEQFF.

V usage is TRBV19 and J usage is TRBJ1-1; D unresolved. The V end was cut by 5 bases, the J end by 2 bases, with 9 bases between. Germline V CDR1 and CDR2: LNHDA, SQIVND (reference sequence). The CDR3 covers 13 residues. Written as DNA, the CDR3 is TGTGCCAGTAGTGAGGCAGTCAACACTGAAGCTTTCTTT. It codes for CASSEAVNTEAFF.

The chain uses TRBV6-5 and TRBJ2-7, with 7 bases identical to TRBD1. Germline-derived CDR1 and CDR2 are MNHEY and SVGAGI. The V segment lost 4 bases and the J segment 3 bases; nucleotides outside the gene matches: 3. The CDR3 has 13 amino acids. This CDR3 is CASSWAGGYEQYF. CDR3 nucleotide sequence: TGTGCCAGCAGTTGGGCAGGGGGCTACGAGCAGTACTTC.

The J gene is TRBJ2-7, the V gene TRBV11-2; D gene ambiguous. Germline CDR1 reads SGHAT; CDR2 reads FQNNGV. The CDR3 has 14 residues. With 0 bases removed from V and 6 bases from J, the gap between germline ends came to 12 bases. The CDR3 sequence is CASSLDLRVGEQYF. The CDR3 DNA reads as TGTGCCAGCAGCTTAGATCTTCGGGTTGGCGAGCAGTACTTC.

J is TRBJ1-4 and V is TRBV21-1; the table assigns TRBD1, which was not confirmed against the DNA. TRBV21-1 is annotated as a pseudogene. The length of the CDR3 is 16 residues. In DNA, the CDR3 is TGTGCCAGCAGCGGCCCAAACAGGTCCCCTAATGAAAAACTGTTTTTT. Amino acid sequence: CASSGPNRSPNEKLFF.

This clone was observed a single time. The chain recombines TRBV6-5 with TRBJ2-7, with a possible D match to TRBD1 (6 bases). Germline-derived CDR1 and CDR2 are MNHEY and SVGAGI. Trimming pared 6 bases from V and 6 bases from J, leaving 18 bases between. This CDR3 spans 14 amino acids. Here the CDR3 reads CASSRARAGAEQYF. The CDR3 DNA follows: TGTGCCAGCAGCAGAGCCCGTGCAGGGGCCGAGCAGTACTTC.

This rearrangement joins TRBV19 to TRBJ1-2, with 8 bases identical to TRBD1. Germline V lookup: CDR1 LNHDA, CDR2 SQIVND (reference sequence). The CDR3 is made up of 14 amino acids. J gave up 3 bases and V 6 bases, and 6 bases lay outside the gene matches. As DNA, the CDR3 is TGTGCCAGTAGCCCAGGGGGCTTGGACTATGGCTACACCTTC. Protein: CASSPGGLDYGYTF.

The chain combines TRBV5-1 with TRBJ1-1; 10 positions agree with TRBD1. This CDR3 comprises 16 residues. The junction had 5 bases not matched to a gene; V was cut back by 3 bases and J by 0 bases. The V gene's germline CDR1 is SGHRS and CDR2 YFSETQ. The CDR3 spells CASSYGTGEVNTEAFF. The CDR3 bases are TGCGCCAGCAGCTATGGGACAGGGGAAGTGAACACTGAAGCTTTCTTT. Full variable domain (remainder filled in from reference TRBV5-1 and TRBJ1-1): KAGVTQTPRYLIKTRGQQVTLSCSPISGHRSVSWYQQTPGQGLQFLFEYFSETQRNKGNFPGRFSGRQFSNSRSEMNVSTLELGDSALYLCASSYGTGEVNTEAFFGQGTRLTVV.

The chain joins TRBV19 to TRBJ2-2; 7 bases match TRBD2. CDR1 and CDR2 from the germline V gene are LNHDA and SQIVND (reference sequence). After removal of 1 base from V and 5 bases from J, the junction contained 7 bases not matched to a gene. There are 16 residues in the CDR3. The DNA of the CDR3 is TGTGCCAGTAGTATAGTTGGAGGCGGGGGAACCGGGGAGCTGTTTTTT. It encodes CASSIVGGGGTGELFF.